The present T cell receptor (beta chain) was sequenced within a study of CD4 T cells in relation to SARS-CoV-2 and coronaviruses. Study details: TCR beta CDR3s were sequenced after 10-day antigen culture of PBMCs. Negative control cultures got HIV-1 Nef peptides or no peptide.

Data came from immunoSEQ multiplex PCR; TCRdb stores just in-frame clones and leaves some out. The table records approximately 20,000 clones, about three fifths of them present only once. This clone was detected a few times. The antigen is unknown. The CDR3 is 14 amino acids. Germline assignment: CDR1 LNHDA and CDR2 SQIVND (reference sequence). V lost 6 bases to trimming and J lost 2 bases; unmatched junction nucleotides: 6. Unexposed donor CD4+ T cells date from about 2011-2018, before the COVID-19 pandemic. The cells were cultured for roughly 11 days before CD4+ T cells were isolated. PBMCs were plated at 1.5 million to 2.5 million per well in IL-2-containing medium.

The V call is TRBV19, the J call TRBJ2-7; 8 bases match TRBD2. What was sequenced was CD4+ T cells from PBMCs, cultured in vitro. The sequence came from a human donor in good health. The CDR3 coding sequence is TGTGCCAGTAGGGAAGCGGGGGATGCCTACGAGCAGTACTTC. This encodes CASREAGDAYEQYF.